The sequence of this TCR beta chain was determined in a study of blood T cell repertoires in COVID-19. At the level of the study: Acute and convalescent COVID-19 samples came from the United States, Italy and Spain. Nucleic acid was either cDNA or gDNA, and it came from T cells, B-cell-depleted T cells, or PBMCs.

Enrolment of Seattle patients took place during active infection, and they were followed longitudinally. This CDR3 has 16 residues. Germline V gives CDR1 SNHLY, CDR2 FYNNEI. With 10 bases removed from V and 0 bases from J, the gap between germline ends came to 22 bases. In the original workflow: Nucleated cell number was recorded as an estimate derived from reference gene primer amplification. The assay was immunoSEQ multiplex PCR, and TCRdb's table has in-frame clones only and misses some. The DNA was the basis for D and trimming; V, J and clone size are from that table. The data contain under 95,000 clones, almost 85% of them singletons.

Sequenced input: peripheral blood. The source is a man over 45 with COVID-19, enrolled during active disease. The chain is built from TRBV2 and TRBJ2-7, with a tentative D call TRBD1 (9 bases). The CDR3 spells CAKRTGAAGDSYEQYF. The CDR3, as DNA: TGTGCCAAGCGGACAGGGGCAGCGGGAGACTCCTACGAGCAGTACTTC.